One sample yielded the 16 T cell receptor beta chains listed below, sequenced in a study of blood T cell repertoires in COVID-19. Measured with immunoSEQ multiplex PCR; TCRdb has only the in-frame clones, and not every one. Of 100,000 to 150,000 clones in the sample, about 70% were seen once. The sample taken for sequencing was peripheral blood. The receptors stem from a man older than 75 with COVID-19, enrolled during active disease.

The V gene is TRBV5-1, the J gene TRBJ1-1; weak D call: TRBD1 (5 bases). This CDR3 contains 15 residues. In germline, CDR1 is SGHRS, CDR2 YFSETQ. V gave up 4 bases and J gave up 1 base, with 14 bases separating them. The CDR3, as DNA: TGCGCCAGCAGCCGGGGGTCCGGAGGGAACACTGAAGCTTTCTTT. Protein product: CASSRGSGGNTEAFF.

The rearrangement uses TRBV6-2 or TRBV6-3 and TRBJ2-1; unclear D gene. CDR1 MNHEY and CDR2 SVGEGT come from the germline V gene. This CDR3 is built from 13 residues. The ends were cut back, 0 bases at V and 9 bases at J, with 9 bases in the middle. As DNA, the CDR3 is TGTGCCAGCAGTTACTCGAGCGAGGTTGAGCAGTTCTTC. Translation: CASSYSSEVEQFF.

The chain employs TRBV24-1 and TRBJ2-1; unclear D gene. The V gene lost 9 bases and the J gene lost 6 bases, with 20 bases spanning the gap. Germline loops: CDR1 KGHDR, CDR2 SFDVKD. CDR3 length: 15 amino acids. CDR3 region: CATCPAGGSANEQFF. The DNA of the CDR3 is TGTGCCACCTGCCCCGCAGGTGGATCGGCCAATGAGCAGTTCTTC.

This chain uses TRBV7-9 with TRBJ1-2; 8 bases are shared with TRBD1. There are 14 residues in the CDR3. Trimming removed 1 base from V and 7 bases from J; junction bases left unmatched: 5. Germline V gives CDR1 SEHNR, CDR2 FQNEAQ (reference sequence). The CDR3 DNA reads as TGTGCCAGCAGCTTAGACAGGGGGGCGGCTGGCTACACCTTC. It encodes CASSLDRGAAGYTF.

The chain uses TRBV6-5 and TRBJ1-5, with TRBD1 as a possible D gene (5 bases). V shed 8 bases and J shed 5 bases, with 19 bases lying between them. Germline CDR1 is MNHEY and CDR2 is SVGAGI. This CDR3 region has 15 residues. Here the CDR3 reads CASCRAGPSDQPQHF. In DNA form, the CDR3 reads TGTGCCAGCTGTAGGGCAGGGCCCTCTGATCAGCCCCAGCATTTT.

This chain connects TRBV4-2 to TRBJ2-1; 10 nucleotides line up with TRBD1. Trimming took 4 bases from V and 9 from J; bases not matched to a gene: 12. The CDR3 is 16 residues long. Germline-derived CDR1 and CDR2 are LGHNA and YNFKEQ. This CDR3 reads CASSRPVGQGIGEQFF. The CDR3 region has the DNA TGTGCCAGCAGCCGCCCGGTGGGACAGGGGATCGGTGAGCAGTTCTTC.

This clone was recorded a few times. The V and J genes are TRBV5-8 and TRBJ2-5, with 11 bases matching TRBD2. Germline V gene data show CDR1 as SGHTS and CDR2 as YDEGEE. The CDR3 totals 14 residues. V was pared by 7 bases and J by 5 bases, with 7 bases of the junction left unmatched. The DNA of the CDR3 is TGTGCCAGCCGCAGGTTAGCGGGAGGGGAGACCCAGTACTTC. This gives the protein CASRRLAGGETQYF.

The chain joins TRBV2 to TRBJ1-1, with D unresolved. With 2 bases removed from V and 0 bases from J, the gap between germline ends came to 10 bases. The length of the CDR3 is 15 residues. The germline gives CDR1 SNHLY, CDR2 FYNNEI. The CDR3 protein is CASSESGPMNTEAFF. The CDR3 coding sequence is TGTGCCAGCAGTGAAAGCGGGCCCATGAACACTGAAGCTTTCTTT.

The DNA for the CDR3 is TGTGCCAGCAGTTCGGGAGCGGGAGTCACCGGGGAGCTGTTTTTT. Its translation: CASSSGAGVTGELFF. The chain uses TRBV28 and TRBJ2-2, with TRBD2 identical over 8 bases. Germline CDR1 is MDHEN and CDR2 is SYDVKM. After removal of 4 bases from V and 4 bases from J, the junction contained 5 bases not matched to a gene. This CDR3 contains 15 residues.

For this clone: The sample has other DNA sequences that encode this CDR3 too. This rearrangement joins TRBV5-1 to TRBJ1-2; D is uncertain. The CDR3 runs to 14 residues. V lost 4 bases and J 2 bases, leaving 12 bases between the germline ends. Per germline, CDR1 SGHRS and CDR2 YFSETQ. The CDR3 here is CASSLGGSNYGYTF. In nucleotides, the CDR3 is TGCGCCAGCAGCCTGGGAGGGTCCAACTATGGCTACACCTTC.

This clone was recorded a few times. The chain couples TRBV19 to TRBJ1-2; D unresolved. The germline V gene has CDR1 LNHDA and CDR2 SQIVND (reference sequence). The CDR3 runs to 12 residues. Trimming removed 3 bases at V and 4 bases at J, with 6 bases between. For the CDR3, the DNA is TGTGCCAGTAGTATCAACGGCTATGGCTACACCTTC. Residues: CASSINGYGYTF.

The chain is built from TRBV5-6 and TRBJ2-7; TRBD2 might be the D (5 bases). Germline loops: CDR1 SGHDT, CDR2 YYEEEE. V lost 2 bases to trimming and J lost 1 base, with 16 bases between them. The CDR3 extends over 16 amino acids. The DNA for the CDR3 is TGTGCCAGCAGCTTTCAAGGTCGGGGTTGGTCCTACGAGCAGTACTTC. This codes for CASSFQGRGWSYEQYF.

The chain joins TRBV7-2 to TRBJ1-2; 8 nucleotides agree with TRBD1. The CDR3 spans 16 residues. Germline lookup yields CDR1 SGHTA and CDR2 FQGNSA. Trimming cost V 2 bases and J 4 bases; bases outside gene matches: 9. The chain's CDR3 is CASSLRPAGGSYGYTF. CDR3 coding DNA: TGTGCCAGCAGCTTACGACCGGCAGGGGGCAGCTATGGCTACACCTTC.

A single count supports this clone. V gene TRBV6-6 combines with J gene TRBJ1-5; tentative D call: TRBD1 (5 bases). CDR3 length equals 13 residues. Germline CDR1 MNHNY, CDR2 SVGAGI (reference sequence). With 2 bases removed from V and 7 bases from J, the gap between germline ends came to 9 bases. The CDR3 DNA is TGTGCCAGCAGTTACGGGGGGGGACAGCCCCAGCATTTT. Translating gives CASSYGGGQPQHF.

The chain links TRBV24-1 to TRBJ1-5, with 9 bases aligning to TRBD1. CDR1 KGHDR and CDR2 SFDVKD come from the germline V gene. The CDR3 covers 14 residues. The V and J ends lost 3 bases and 6 bases, in that order; junction bases with no gene match: 2. The CDR3, as DNA: TGTGCCACCAGTGATGGGACAGGGTCTCAGCCCCAGCATTTT. It codes for CATSDGTGSQPQHF.

The chain couples TRBV27 to TRBJ2-7; D perhaps matches TRBD2 (7 bases). Trimming shortened V by 11 bases and J by 5 bases, and 25 bases separated the two germline ends. Germline assignment: CDR1 MNHEY and CDR2 SMNVEV (reference sequence). The CDR3 sequence is 15 residues long. The CDR3 sequence is CAATRGGVKDNEQYF. The CDR3 nucleotides are TGTGCCGCGACAAGGGGGGGGGTTAAGGATAACGAGCAGTACTTC.